This is a list of T cell receptor beta chains from one sample in a study of T cells in Graves' hyperthyroidism and ophthalmopathy. TCRdb reprocessed the multiplex PCR reads via MiXCR and lists one record per CDR3 protein. The data show fewer than 350,000 distinct CDR3 sequences, around 19% seen once. Sequencing used blood. These receptors all come from a man between 50 and 59 years old with Graves' ophthalmopathy. Each CDR3 is given with its conserved first and last residue. The D gene is left open where the match is weak. Expanded clones get a size class; other rows say once, few or many, or leave the size out.

V gene: TRBV12-3/TRBV12-4
J gene: TRBJ2-7
clone size: many
D gene: TRBD2
CDR3 DNA: TGTGCCAGCAGTTTCCGGGAGGCCGTCCGGGAGCAGTACTTC
CDR3 protein: CASSFREAVREQYF

V gene: TRBV4-1
J gene: TRBJ2-2
clone size: .
D gene: .
CDR3 DNA: TGCGCCAGCAGCCAAGTAGGACAGATCACCGGGGAGCTGTTTTTT
CDR3 protein: CASSQVGQITGELFF

V gene: TRBV11-1
J gene: TRBJ2-3
clone size: many
D gene: .
CDR3 DNA: TGTGCCAGCAGCTTAGTCGGTTCGGGCCCAGATACGCAGTATTTT
CDR3 protein: CASSLVGSGPDTQYF

V gene: TRBV5-1
J gene: TRBJ2-3
clone size: .
D gene: .
CDR3 DNA: TGCGCCGGCAGCCGAGAGCGGAACACAGATACGCAGTATTTT
CDR3 protein: CAGSRERNTDTQYF

V gene: TRBV28
J gene: TRBJ2-3
clone size: few
D gene: TRBD2
CDR3 DNA: TGTGCCAGCAGTTTCTCTAGCGGGAGAGATACGCAGTATTTT
CDR3 protein: CASSFSSGRDTQYF

V gene: TRBV10-3
J gene: TRBJ2-1
clone size: many
D gene: TRBD2
CDR3 DNA: TGTGCCATCACTCATAATAGCGGGAGGGCAGATGAGCAGTTCTTC
CDR3 protein: CAITHNSGRADEQFF

V gene: TRBV2
J gene: TRBJ1-4
clone size: many
D gene: .
CDR3 DNA: TGTGCCAGCAGTGAAGCCCGACAGACAACTAATGAAAAACTGTTTTTT
CDR3 protein: CASSEARQTTNEKLFF

V gene: TRBV7-9
J gene: TRBJ1-6
clone size: .
D gene: .
CDR3 DNA: TGTGCCAGCCGCAGGGACTTGAATTCACCCCTCCACTTT
CDR3 protein: CASRRDLNSPLHF

V gene: TRBV2
J gene: TRBJ2-7
clone size: many
D gene: .
CDR3 DNA: TGTGCCAGCACAACCGGGGCCCTCTCCTACGAGCAGTACTTC
CDR3 protein: CASTTGALSYEQYF

V gene: TRBV4-1
J gene: TRBJ2-2
clone size: once
D gene: TRBD2
CDR3 DNA: TGCGCCAGCAGCAAAAAAGAGGGGACTAGCGGGTACACCGGGGAGCTGTTTTTT
CDR3 protein: CASSKKEGTSGYTGELFF

V gene: TRBV28
J gene: TRBJ2-7
clone size: many
D gene: TRBD1
CDR3 DNA: TGTGCCAGCAGACCTCCGGGACAGGGCTACGAGCAGTACTTC
CDR3 protein: CASRPPGQGYEQYF

V gene: TRBV28
J gene: TRBJ1-1
clone size: many
D gene: .
CDR3 DNA: TGTGCCAGCACCTCGCGAGGAACAACTGAAGCTTTCTTT
CDR3 protein: CASTSRGTTEAFF

V gene: TRBV12-3/TRBV12-4
J gene: TRBJ1-5
clone size: many
D gene: .
CDR3 DNA: TGTGCCAGCAGTAAGTTGGGAGTGGGCAATCAGCCCCAGCATTTT
CDR3 protein: CASSKLGVGNQPQHF

V gene: TRBV20-1
J gene: TRBJ1-1
clone size: .
D gene: .
CDR3 DNA: TGCAGTGCTAGAACGGGGAGTTCAGTCACTGAAGCTTTCTTT
CDR3 protein: CSARTGSSVTEAFF

V gene: TRBV28
J gene: TRBJ1-1
clone size: many
D gene: .
CDR3 DNA: TGTGCCAGCAGTTTTCGGAGCGGCAGGGCTTTCTTT
CDR3 protein: CASSFRSGRAFF

V gene: TRBV14
J gene: TRBJ1-2
clone size: many
D gene: .
CDR3 DNA: TGTGCCAGCAGCCGAGCCAGCGTGAACTATGGCTACACCTTC
CDR3 protein: CASSRASVNYGYTF

V gene: TRBV7-6
J gene: TRBJ1-4
clone size: many
D gene: TRBD1
CDR3 DNA: TGTGCCAGCAGCTTAGTGACAGGGGGCGCGGCAGGTGAAAAACTGTTTTTT
CDR3 protein: CASSLVTGGAAGEKLFF

V gene: TRBV20-1
J gene: TRBJ1-4
clone size: .
D gene: .
CDR3 DNA: TGCAGTGCTAGTGGGAGGAGAGGAGCAACTAATGAAAAACTGTTTTTT
CDR3 protein: CSASGRRGATNEKLFF

V gene: TRBV5-6
J gene: TRBJ2-7
clone size: few
D gene: TRBD1
CDR3 DNA: TGTGCCAGCAGCTTGTGGGACAGGGGGCGTGAGCAGTACTTC
CDR3 protein: CASSLWDRGREQYF

V gene: TRBV11-2
J gene: TRBJ2-7
clone size: few
D gene: TRBD2
CDR3 DNA: TGTGCCAGCAGCCCTGCGGGGGTAACCTACGAGCAGTACTTC
CDR3 protein: CASSPAGVTYEQYF

V gene: TRBV6-9
J gene: TRBJ2-2
clone size: .
D gene: .
CDR3 DNA: TGTGCCAACAGTTACGTTTTAGGCGGGGAGCTGTTTTTT
CDR3 protein: CANSYVLGGELFF

V gene: TRBV15
J gene: TRBJ2-2
clone size: once
D gene: TRBD1
CDR3 DNA: TGTGTCACCAGCGCTCCGGGACAGGGTAACACCGGGGAGCTGTTTTTT
CDR3 protein: CVTSAPGQGNTGELFF

V gene: TRBV24-1
J gene: TRBJ2-7
clone size: .
D gene: .
CDR3 DNA: TGTGCCCCCCTCTACGAGCAGTACTTC
CDR3 protein: CAPLYEQYF

V gene: TRBV28
J gene: TRBJ2-7
clone size: .
D gene: .
CDR3 DNA: TGTGCCAGCAGTTTCTCCGGAATAGGGGGTTTCGAGCAGTACTTC
CDR3 protein: CASSFSGIGGFEQYF

V gene: TRBV6-1
J gene: TRBJ2-3
clone size: many
D gene: TRBD1
CDR3 DNA: TGTGCCAGCAGACTGACAGGGTACACAGATACGCAGTATTTT
CDR3 protein: CASRLTGYTDTQYF

V gene: TRBV5-1
J gene: TRBJ2-3
clone size: .
D gene: TRBD2
CDR3 DNA: TGCGCCAGCAGCTTGGGGGCTAGCGGGGAGAGAGATACGCAGTATTTT
CDR3 protein: CASSLGASGERDTQYF

V gene: TRBV11-2
J gene: TRBJ2-3
clone size: .
D gene: .
CDR3 DNA: TGTGCCAGCAGCAGAAGAACTTCAGATACGCAGTATTTT
CDR3 protein: CASSRRTSDTQYF

V gene: TRBV20-1
J gene: TRBJ2-5
clone size: many
D gene: .
CDR3 DNA: TGCAGTGCTAGAGATCCCTATTATAGCGTTTTTTGGGAGACCCAGTACTTC
CDR3 protein: CSARDPYYSVFWETQYF

V gene: TRBV28
J gene: TRBJ1-2
clone size: many
D gene: .
CDR3 DNA: TGTGCCAGCAGTTGGGCTAGGGGTGGCTACACCTTC
CDR3 protein: CASSWARGGYTF

V gene: TRBV5-1
J gene: TRBJ2-6
clone size: few
D gene: .
CDR3 DNA: TGCGCCAGCCAGGCCTCCCCCGGGGCCAACGTCCTGACTTTC
CDR3 protein: CASQASPGANVLTF

V gene: TRBV18
J gene: TRBJ1-1
clone size: many
D gene: .
CDR3 DNA: TGTGCCAGCTCACCACCGGACCGAAACACTGAAGCTTTCTTT
CDR3 protein: CASSPPDRNTEAFF

V gene: TRBV27
J gene: TRBJ2-7
clone size: few
D gene: .
CDR3 DNA: TGTGCCAGCAGTCTTAACACCGACACCCTATACGAGCAGTACTTC
CDR3 protein: CASSLNTDTLYEQYF

V gene: TRBV6-1
J gene: TRBJ2-6
clone size: few
D gene: .
CDR3 DNA: TGTGCCAGCAGTGAAGCGTCGTTCTTCGGGGCCAACGTCCTGACTTTC
CDR3 protein: CASSEASFFGANVLTF

V gene: TRBV7-9
J gene: TRBJ2-3
clone size: .
D gene: .
CDR3 DNA: TGTGCCAGCAGCTTAGCCGCTAGCGTGGTCACAGATACGCAGTATTTT
CDR3 protein: CASSLAASVVTDTQYF

V gene: TRBV5-1
J gene: TRBJ2-1
clone size: many
D gene: .
CDR3 DNA: TGCGCCAGCAGCCTTGAGCTAGAAGGCAATGAGCAGTTCTTC
CDR3 protein: CASSLELEGNEQFF

V gene: TRBV7-3
J gene: TRBJ2-1
clone size: few
D gene: .
CDR3 DNA: TGTGCCAGCAGCTTAGCGGGTAACAATGAGCAGTTCTTC
CDR3 protein: CASSLAGNNEQFF

V gene: TRBV11-2
J gene: TRBJ1-3
clone size: .
D gene: .
CDR3 DNA: TGTGCCAGCAGCCACCCCACTTCCTCTGGAAACACCATATATTTT
CDR3 protein: CASSHPTSSGNTIYF

V gene: TRBV4-1
J gene: TRBJ2-7
clone size: .
D gene: .
CDR3 DNA: TGCGCCAGCAGCCAAGGGGTAGGGACGGGCTACGAGCAGTACTTC
CDR3 protein: CASSQGVGTGYEQYF

V gene: TRBV28
J gene: TRBJ2-5
clone size: .
D gene: .
CDR3 DNA: TGTGCCAGCAGTGAGGGAGGTTCGGTTGAGACCCAGTACTTC
CDR3 protein: CASSEGGSVETQYF

V gene: TRBV7-3
J gene: TRBJ2-3
clone size: many
D gene: TRBD2
CDR3 DNA: TGTGCCAGCAGCTTGGGACTAGCGGGGGGAACAGATACGCAGTATTTT
CDR3 protein: CASSLGLAGGTDTQYF

V gene: TRBV7-2
J gene: TRBJ2-7
clone size: many
D gene: .
CDR3 DNA: TGTGCCAGCAGCTCGTCCTCGGACTCCTACGAGCAGTACTTC
CDR3 protein: CASSSSSDSYEQYF

V gene: TRBV27
J gene: TRBJ2-1
clone size: .
D gene: .
CDR3 DNA: TGTGCCAGCAGCAATTCGCGGGATGAGCAGTTCTTC
CDR3 protein: CASSNSRDEQFF

V gene: TRBV28
J gene: TRBJ2-3
clone size: many
D gene: .
CDR3 DNA: TGTGCCAGTCTCGGGAGAATCACAGATACGCAGTATTTT
CDR3 protein: CASLGRITDTQYF

V gene: TRBV10-2
J gene: TRBJ1-1
clone size: many
D gene: .
CDR3 DNA: TGCGCCAGCAGTGTCGGGCAGTACAACACTGAAGCTTTCTTT
CDR3 protein: CASSVGQYNTEAFF

V gene: TRBV10-3
J gene: TRBJ2-5
clone size: .
D gene: .
CDR3 DNA: TGTGCCATCAGTGGGACAAGCCAAGAGACCCAGTACTTC
CDR3 protein: CAISGTSQETQYF

V gene: TRBV5-1
J gene: TRBJ2-3
clone size: .
D gene: .
CDR3 DNA: TGCGCCAGCAGCTTGTTTGGGGGCAACACAGATACGCAGTATTTT
CDR3 protein: CASSLFGGNTDTQYF

V gene: TRBV6-1
J gene: TRBJ2-1
clone size: .
D gene: .
CDR3 DNA: TGTGCCAGCAGTGTCATACTCAGGGGTCGCGTGGGTGAGCAGTTCTTC
CDR3 protein: CASSVILRGRVGEQFF